The present T cell receptor beta chain was sequenced within a study of control samples from healthy donors and cancer patients. The method was immunoSEQ multiplex PCR; TCRdb's version includes in-frame clones alone and lacks a portion of them. This sample has some 67,000 clones; roughly 90% occur once, and the top ten carry approximately 18%. This CDR3 comprises 15 residues. V was trimmed by 3 bases and J by 6 bases, leaving 15 bases between them. Germline loops: CDR1 KGHSH, CDR2 LQKENI. The TCR comes from a man in his 60s with lung cancer. What was sequenced was PBMCs. The J gene is TRBJ1-5, the V gene TRBV18, with unresolved D. CDR3 protein: CASSPGDPALQPQHF. CDR3 bases: TGTGCCAGCTCACCGGGAGACCCCGCTCTTCAGCCCCAGCATTTT.